Sequencing of this T cell receptor beta chain was carried out in a study of T cell repertoires in cytomegalovirus infection. Study-level results: HLA-C-restricted CMV clonotypes gave the most frequent clonotype in two of eight donors.

This clonotype was recorded a few times. Antigen specificity is unknown. TCRdb independently ran MiXCR on the reads; one entry per CDR3 protein. This sample yields approximately 1,000,000 distinct CDR3 sequences, of which about 33% are seen a single time; 10% to 15% belongs to the top ten. The germline V gene encodes CDR1 LNHDA and CDR2 SQIVND (reference sequence). This CDR3 has 15 residues. V lost 7 bases to trimming and J lost 4 bases, with 16 bases between them. The sample in question was cultured CD8+ T cells from PBMCs, obtained from culture after CMV antigen stimulation. The rearrangement links TRBV19 to TRBJ2-2; a possible D gene is TRBD2 (5 bases). The receptor comes from a human donor in good health (CMV status not recorded). Some clones in this sample may be carry-over from other donors' samples. The CDR3 reads CASKGYGDGTGELFF. The CDR3 DNA follows: TGTGCCAGTAAAGGGTACGGGGATGGCACCGGGGAGCTGTTTTTT.